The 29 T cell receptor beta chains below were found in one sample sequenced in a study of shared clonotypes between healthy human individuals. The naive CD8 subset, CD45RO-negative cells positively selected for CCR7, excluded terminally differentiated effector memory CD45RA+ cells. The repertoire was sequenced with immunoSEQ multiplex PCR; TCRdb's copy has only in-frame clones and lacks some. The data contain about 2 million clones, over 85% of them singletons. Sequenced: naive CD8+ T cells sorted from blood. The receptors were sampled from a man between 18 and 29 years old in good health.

The CDR3 nucleotides read TGTGCCAGCAGAAGGGACAGGGAGGTTTGGGGCTACACCTTC. Protein product: CASRRDREVWGYTF. This rearrangement joins TRBV27 to TRBJ1-2; 9 nucleotides align to TRBD1. The length of the CDR3 is 14 residues. In germline, CDR1 is MNHEY, CDR2 SMNVEV (reference sequence). V dropped 6 bases and J dropped 8; count of bases not matched to a gene: 10.

The DNA of the CDR3 is TGTGCCAGCAGCCTACAGACAGGTGGGGCCTCACCCCTCCACTTT. Protein product: CASSLQTGGASPLHF. V is TRBV5-5 and J is TRBJ1-6, with D tentatively TRBD1 (6 bases). Trimming took off 4 bases at V and 10 bases at J, with 18 bases between the two ends. Germline-derived CDR1 and CDR2 are SGHKS and YYEKEE (reference sequence). The CDR3 loop spans 15 amino acids.

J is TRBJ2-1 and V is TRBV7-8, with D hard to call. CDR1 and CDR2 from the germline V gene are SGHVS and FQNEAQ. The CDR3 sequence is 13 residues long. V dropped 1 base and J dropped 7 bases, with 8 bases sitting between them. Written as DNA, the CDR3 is TGTGCCAGCAGCTTAGAGGTGCATAATGAGCAGTTCTTC. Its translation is CASSLEVHNEQFF.

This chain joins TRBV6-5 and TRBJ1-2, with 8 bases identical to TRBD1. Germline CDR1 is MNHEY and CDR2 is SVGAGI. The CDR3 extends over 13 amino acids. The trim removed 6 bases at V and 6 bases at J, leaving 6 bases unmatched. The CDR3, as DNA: TGTGCCAGCAGCCAACCAGGGGGCAATGGCTACACCTTC. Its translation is CASSQPGGNGYTF.

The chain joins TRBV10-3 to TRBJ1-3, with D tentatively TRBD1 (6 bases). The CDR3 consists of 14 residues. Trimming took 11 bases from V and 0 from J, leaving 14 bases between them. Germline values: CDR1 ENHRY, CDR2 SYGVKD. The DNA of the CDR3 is TGTGCCGTCGAGGACAGACTCTCTGGAAACACCATATATTTT. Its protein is CAVEDRLSGNTIYF.

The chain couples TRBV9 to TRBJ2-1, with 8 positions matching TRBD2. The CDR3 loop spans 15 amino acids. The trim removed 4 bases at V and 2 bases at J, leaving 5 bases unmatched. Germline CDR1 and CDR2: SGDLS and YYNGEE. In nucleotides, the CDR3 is TGTGCCAGCAGCCCTCTGGGACTAGCCTACAATGAGCAGTTCTTC. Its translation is CASSPLGLAYNEQFF.

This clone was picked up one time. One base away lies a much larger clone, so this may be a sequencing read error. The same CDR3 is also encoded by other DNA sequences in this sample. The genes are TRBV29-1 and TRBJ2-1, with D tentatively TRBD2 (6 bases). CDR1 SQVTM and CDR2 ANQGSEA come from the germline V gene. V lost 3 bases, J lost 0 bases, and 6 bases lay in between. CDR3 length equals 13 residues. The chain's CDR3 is CSVEGGSYNEQFF. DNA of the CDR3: TGCAGCGTTGAGGGGGGCTCCTACAATGAGCAGTTCTTC.

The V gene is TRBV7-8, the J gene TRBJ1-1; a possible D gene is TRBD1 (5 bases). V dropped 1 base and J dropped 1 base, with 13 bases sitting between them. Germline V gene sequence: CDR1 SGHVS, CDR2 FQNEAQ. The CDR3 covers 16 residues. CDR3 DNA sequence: TGTGCCAGCAGCTTAGAGCTCATCGGGGCGAACACTGAAGCTTTCTTT. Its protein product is CASSLELIGANTEAFF. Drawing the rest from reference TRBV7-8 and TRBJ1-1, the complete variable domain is GAGVSQSPRYKVAKRGQDVALRCDPISGHVSLFWYQQALGQGPEFLTYFQNEAQLDKSGLPSDRFFAERPEGSVSTLKIQRTQQEDSAVYLCASSLELIGANTEAFFGQGTRLTVV.

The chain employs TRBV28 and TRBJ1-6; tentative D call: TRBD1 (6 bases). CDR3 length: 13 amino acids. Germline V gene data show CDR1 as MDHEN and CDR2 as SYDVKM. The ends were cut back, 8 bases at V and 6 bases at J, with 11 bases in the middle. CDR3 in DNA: TGTGCCAGCTGCGGGGGCAGTAATTCACCCCTCCACTTT. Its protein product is CASCGGSNSPLHF.

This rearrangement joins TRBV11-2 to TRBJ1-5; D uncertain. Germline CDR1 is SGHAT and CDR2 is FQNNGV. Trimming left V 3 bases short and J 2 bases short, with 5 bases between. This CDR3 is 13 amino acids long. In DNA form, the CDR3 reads TGTGCCAGCAGCTTGTTTGGCAATCAGCCCCAGCATTTT. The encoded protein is CASSLFGNQPQHF.

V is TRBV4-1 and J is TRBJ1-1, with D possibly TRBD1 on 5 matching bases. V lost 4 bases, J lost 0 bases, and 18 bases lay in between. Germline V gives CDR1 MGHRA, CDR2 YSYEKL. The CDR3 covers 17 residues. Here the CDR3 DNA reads TGCGCCAGCAGCCCCAGGGTCGTGGGGGGGTTGAACACTGAAGCTTTCTTT. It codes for CASSPRVVGGLNTEAFF.

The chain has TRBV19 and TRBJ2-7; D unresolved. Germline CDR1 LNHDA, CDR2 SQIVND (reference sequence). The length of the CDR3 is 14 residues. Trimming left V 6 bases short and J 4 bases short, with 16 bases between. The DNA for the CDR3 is TGTGCCAGTAGCCCCCGAGGCAGAGATTACGAGCAGTACTTC. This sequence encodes CASSPRGRDYEQYF.

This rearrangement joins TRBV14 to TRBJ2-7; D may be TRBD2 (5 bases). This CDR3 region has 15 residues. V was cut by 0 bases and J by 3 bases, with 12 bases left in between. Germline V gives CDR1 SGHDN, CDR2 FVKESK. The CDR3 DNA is TGTGCCAGCAGCCAAGAGGAGGATGTGTACTACGAGCAGTACTTC. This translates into CASSQEEDVYYEQYF.

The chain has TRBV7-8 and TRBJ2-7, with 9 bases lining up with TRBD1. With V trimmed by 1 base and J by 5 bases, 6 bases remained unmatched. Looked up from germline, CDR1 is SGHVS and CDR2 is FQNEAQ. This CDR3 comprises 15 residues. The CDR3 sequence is CASSLVGTGHNEQYF. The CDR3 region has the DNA TGTGCCAGCAGCTTAGTCGGGACAGGGCACAACGAGCAGTACTTC.

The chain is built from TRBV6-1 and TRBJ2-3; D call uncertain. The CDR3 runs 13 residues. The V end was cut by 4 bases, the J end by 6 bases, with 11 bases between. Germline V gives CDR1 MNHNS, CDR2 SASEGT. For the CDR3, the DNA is TGTGCCAGCAGTGCGGGCCGAGTGGATACGCAGTATTTT. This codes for CASSAGRVDTQYF.

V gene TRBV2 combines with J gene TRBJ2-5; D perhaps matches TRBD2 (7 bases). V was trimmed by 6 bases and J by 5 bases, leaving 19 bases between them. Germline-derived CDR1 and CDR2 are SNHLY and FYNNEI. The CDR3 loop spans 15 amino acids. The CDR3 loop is CASSGTHQAGETQYF. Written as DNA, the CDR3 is TGTGCCAGCAGCGGGACACATCAAGCGGGGGAGACCCAGTACTTC.

This chain's CDR3 is CASSQEVVELAGPNTGELFF. In DNA, the CDR3 is TGCGCCAGCAGCCAAGAAGTAGTGGAACTAGCGGGGCCCAACACCGGGGAGCTGTTTTTT. The chain is built from TRBV4-1 and TRBJ2-2; TRBD2 agrees at 10 bases. With V trimmed by 0 bases and J by 2 bases, 12 bases remained unmatched. Germline values: CDR1 MGHRA, CDR2 YSYEKL. The CDR3 consists of 20 residues.

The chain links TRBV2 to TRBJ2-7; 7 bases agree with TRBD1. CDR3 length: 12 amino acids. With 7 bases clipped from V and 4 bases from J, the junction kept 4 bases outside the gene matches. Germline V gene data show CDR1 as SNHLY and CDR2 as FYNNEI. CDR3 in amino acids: CASTHRGYEQYF. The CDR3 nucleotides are TGTGCCAGCACCCACAGGGGTTACGAGCAGTACTTC. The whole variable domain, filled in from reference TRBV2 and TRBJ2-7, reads EPEVTQTPSHQVTQMGQEVILRCVPISNHLYFYWYRQILGQKVEFLVSFYNNEISEKSEIFDDQFSVERPDGSNFTLKIRSTKLEDSAMYFCASTHRGYEQYFGPGTRLTVT.

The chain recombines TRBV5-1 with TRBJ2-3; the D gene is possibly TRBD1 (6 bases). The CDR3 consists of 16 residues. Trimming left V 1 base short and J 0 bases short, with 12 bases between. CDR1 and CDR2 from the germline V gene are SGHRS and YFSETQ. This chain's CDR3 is CASSLRTAVSTDTQYF. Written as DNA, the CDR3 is TGCGCCAGCAGCTTGCGGACAGCCGTTAGCACAGATACGCAGTATTTT.

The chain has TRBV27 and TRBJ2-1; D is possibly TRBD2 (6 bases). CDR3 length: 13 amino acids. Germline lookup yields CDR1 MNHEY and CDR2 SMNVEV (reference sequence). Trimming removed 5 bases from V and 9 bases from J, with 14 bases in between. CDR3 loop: CASSGGILGEQFF. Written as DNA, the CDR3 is TGTGCCAGCAGTGGGGGGATATTGGGTGAGCAGTTCTTC.

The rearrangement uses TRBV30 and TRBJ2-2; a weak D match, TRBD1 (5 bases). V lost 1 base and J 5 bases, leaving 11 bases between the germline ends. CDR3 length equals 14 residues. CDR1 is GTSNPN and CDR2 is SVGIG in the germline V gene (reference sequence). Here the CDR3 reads CAWSDSKGTGELFF. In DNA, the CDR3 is TGTGCCTGGAGTGACTCGAAGGGGACCGGGGAGCTGTTTTTT.

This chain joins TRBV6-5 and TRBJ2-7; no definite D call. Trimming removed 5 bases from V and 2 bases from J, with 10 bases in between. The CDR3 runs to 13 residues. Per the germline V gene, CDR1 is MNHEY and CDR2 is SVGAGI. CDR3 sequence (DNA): TGTGCCAGCAGTACAGTCCAACCCTACGAGCAGTACTTC. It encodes CASSTVQPYEQYF.

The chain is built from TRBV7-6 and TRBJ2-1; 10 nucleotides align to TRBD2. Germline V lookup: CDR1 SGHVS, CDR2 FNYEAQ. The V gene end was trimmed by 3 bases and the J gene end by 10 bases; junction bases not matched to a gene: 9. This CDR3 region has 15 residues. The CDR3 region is CASSFGAGGPREQFF. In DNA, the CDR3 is TGTGCCAGCAGCTTCGGAGCGGGAGGGCCACGGGAGCAGTTCTTC.

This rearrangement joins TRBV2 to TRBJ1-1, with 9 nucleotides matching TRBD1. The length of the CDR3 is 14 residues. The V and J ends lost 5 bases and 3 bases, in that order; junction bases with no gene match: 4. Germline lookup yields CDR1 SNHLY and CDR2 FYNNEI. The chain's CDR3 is CASSHRDRDTEAFF. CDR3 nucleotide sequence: TGTGCCAGCAGTCACCGGGACAGGGACACTGAAGCTTTCTTT.

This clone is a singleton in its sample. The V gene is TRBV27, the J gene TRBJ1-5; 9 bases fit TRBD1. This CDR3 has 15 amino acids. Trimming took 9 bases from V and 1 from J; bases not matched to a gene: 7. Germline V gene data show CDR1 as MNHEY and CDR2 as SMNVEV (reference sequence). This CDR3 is CARQRQGVSNQPQHF. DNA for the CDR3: TGTGCCAGACAGCGACAGGGGGTAAGCAATCAGCCCCAGCATTTT.

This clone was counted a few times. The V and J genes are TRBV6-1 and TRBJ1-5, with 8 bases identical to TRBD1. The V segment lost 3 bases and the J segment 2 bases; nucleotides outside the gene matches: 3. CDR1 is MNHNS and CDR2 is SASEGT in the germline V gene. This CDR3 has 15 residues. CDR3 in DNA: TGTGCCAGCAGTGATGGACAGGGCGGCAATCAGCCCCAGCATTTT. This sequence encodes CASSDGQGGNQPQHF.

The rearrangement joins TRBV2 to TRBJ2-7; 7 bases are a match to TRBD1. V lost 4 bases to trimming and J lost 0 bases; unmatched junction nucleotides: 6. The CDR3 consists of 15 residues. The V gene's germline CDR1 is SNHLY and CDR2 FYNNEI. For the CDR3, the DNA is TGTGCCAGCAGTGTGCGGACAGGAACCTCCTACGAGCAGTACTTC. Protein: CASSVRTGTSYEQYF.

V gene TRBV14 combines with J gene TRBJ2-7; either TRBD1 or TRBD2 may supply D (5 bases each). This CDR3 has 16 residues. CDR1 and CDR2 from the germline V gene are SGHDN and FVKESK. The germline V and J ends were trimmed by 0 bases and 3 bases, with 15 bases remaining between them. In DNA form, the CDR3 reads TGTGCCAGCAGCCAAGATGCCGGGTGGGGGAACTACGAGCAGTACTTC. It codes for CASSQDAGWGNYEQYF.

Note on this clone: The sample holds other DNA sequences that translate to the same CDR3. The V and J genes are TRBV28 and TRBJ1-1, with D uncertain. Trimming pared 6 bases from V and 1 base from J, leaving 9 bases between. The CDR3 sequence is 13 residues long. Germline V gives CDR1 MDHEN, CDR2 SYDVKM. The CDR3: CASSERGNTEAFF. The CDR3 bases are TGTGCCAGCAGCGAACGGGGGAACACTGAAGCTTTCTTT.